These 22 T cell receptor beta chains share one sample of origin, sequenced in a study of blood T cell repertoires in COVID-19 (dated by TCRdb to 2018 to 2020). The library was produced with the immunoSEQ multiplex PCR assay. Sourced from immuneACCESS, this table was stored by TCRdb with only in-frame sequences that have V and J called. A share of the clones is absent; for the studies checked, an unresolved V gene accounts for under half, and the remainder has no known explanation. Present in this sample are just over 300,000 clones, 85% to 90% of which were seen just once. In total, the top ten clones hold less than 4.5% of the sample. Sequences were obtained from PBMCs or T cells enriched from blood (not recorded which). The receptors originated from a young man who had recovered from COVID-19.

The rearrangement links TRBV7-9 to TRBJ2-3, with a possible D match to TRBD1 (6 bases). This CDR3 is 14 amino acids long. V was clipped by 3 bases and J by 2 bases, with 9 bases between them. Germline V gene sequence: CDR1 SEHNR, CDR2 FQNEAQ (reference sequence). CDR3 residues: CASSLDRYTDTQYF. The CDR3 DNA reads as TGTGCCAGCAGCTTGGACAGATACACAGATACGCAGTATTTT.

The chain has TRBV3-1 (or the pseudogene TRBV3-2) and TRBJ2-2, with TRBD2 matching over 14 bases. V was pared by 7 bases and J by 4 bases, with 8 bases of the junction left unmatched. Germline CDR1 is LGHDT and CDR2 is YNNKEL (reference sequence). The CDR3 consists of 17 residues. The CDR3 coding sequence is TGTGCCAGCAAGCCGACTAGCGGGGGGGCGGGCACCGGGGAGCTGTTTTTT. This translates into CASKPTSGGAGTGELFF.

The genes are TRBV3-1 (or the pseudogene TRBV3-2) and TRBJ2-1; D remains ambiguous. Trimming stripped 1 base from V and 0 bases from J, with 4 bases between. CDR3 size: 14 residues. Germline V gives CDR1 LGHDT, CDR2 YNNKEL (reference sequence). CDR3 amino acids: CASSQGASYNEQFF. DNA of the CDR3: TGTGCCAGCAGCCAAGGGGCCTCCTACAATGAGCAGTTCTTC.

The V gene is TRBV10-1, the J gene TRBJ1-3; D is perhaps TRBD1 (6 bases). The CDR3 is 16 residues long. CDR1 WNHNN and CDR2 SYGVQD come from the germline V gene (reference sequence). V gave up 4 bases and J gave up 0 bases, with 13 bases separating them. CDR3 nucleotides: TGCGCCAGCAGTGCCGGGACACCTAGCTCTGGAAACACCATATATTTT. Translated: CASSAGTPSSGNTIYF.

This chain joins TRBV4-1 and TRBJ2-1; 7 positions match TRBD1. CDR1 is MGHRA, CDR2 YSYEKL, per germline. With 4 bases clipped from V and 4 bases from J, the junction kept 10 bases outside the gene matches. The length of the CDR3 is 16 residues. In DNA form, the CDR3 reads TGCGCCAGCAGCCTTTCGGACAGGCCTACTTACAATGAGCAGTTCTTC. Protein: CASSLSDRPTYNEQFF.

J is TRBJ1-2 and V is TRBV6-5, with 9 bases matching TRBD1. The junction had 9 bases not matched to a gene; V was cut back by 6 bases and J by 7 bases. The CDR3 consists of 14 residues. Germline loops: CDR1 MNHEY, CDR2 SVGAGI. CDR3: CASSDYRGLGGYTF. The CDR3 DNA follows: TGTGCCAGCAGCGATTACAGGGGGCTCGGTGGCTACACCTTC.

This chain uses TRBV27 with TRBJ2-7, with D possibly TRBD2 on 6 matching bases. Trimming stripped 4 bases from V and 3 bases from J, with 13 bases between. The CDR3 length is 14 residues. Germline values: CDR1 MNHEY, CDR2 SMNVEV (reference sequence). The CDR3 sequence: CASSWGTGSYEQYF. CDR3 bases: TGTGCCAGCAGTTGGGGGACTGGGAGCTACGAGCAGTACTTC.

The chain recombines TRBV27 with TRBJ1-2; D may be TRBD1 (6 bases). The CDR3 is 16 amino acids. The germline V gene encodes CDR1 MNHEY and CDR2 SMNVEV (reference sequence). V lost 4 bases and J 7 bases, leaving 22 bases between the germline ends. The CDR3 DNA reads TGTGCCAGCAGTTACGGAGGACTTGGGGGCTGGGGTGGCTACACCTTC. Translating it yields CASSYGGLGGWGGYTF.

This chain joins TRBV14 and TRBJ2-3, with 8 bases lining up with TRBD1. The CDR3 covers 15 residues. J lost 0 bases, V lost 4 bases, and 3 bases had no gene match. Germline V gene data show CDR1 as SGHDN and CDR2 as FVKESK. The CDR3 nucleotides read TGTGCCAGCAGCCTCCGGACAGGGAGCACAGATACGCAGTATTTT. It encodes CASSLRTGSTDTQYF. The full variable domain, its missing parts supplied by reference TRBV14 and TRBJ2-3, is EAGVTQFPSHSVIEKGQTVTLRCDPISGHDNLYWYRRVMGKEIKFLLHFVKESKQDESGMPNNRFLAERTGGTYSTLKVQPAELEDSGVYFCASSLRTGSTDTQYFGPGTRLTVL.

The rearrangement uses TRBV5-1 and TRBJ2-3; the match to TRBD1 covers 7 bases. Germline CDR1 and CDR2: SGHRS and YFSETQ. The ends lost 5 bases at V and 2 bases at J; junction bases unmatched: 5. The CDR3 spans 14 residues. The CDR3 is CASRLGTATDTQYF. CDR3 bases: TGCGCCAGCAGACTAGGGACAGCCACAGATACGCAGTATTTT.

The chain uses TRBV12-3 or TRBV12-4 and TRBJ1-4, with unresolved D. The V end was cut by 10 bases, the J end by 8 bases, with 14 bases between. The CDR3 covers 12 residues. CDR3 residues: CATQNPGEKLFF. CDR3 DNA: TGTGCCACCCAAAACCCGGGGGAAAAACTGTTTTTT.

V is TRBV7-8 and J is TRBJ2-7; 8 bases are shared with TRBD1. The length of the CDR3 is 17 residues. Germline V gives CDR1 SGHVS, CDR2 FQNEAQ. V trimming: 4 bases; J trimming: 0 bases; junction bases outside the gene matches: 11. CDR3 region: CASSSPGIQGASYEQYF. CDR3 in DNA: TGTGCCAGCAGCTCGCCGGGGATCCAGGGGGCCTCCTACGAGCAGTACTTC.

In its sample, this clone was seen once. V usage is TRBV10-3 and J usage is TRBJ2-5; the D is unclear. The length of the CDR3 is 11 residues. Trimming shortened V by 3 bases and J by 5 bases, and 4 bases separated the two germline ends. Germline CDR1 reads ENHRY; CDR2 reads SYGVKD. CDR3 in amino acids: CAISDVETQYF. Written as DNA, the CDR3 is TGTGCCATCAGTGACGTGGAGACCCAGTACTTC.

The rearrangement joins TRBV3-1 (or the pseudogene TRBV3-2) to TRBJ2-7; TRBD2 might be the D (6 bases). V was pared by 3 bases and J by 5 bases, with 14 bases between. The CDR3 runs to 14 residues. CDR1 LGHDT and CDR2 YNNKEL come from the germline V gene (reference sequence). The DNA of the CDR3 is TGTGCCAGCAGCCAGGCCGGGAGCTACGACGAGCAGTACTTC. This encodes CASSQAGSYDEQYF.

This CDR3 is CASSLHLGQPEAFF. In nucleotides, the CDR3 is TGTGCCAGCAGTCTCCACCTGGGACAGCCTGAAGCTTTCTTT. The J gene is TRBJ1-1, the V gene TRBV28, with 7 nucleotides matching TRBD1. This CDR3 is built from 14 residues. CDR1 MDHEN and CDR2 SYDVKM come from the germline V gene. Trimming at V came to 5 bases and at J to 6 bases, leaving 9 bases not matched to a gene.

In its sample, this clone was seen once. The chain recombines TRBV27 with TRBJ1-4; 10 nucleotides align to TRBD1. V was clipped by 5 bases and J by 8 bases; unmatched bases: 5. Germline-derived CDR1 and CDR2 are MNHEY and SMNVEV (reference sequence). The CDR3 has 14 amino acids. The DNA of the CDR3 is TGTGCCAGCAGTGGGACAGGGGTTAACGAAAAACTGTTTTTT. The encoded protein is CASSGTGVNEKLFF.

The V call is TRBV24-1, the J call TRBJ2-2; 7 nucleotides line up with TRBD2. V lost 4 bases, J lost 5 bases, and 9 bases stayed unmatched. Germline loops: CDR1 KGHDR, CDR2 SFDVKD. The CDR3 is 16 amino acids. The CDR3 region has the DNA TGTGCCACCAGTGAACTGGGCGGGAGCCTAACCGGGGAGCTGTTTTTT. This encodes CATSELGGSLTGELFF.

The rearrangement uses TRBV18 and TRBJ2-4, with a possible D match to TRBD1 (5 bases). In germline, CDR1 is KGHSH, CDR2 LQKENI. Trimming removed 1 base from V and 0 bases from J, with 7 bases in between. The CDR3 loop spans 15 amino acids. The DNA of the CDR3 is TGTGCCAGCTCACCACAGGGGTTAGCCAAAAACATTCAGTACTTC. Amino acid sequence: CASSPQGLAKNIQYF.

The CDR3 region has the DNA TGTGCCAGCAGCTTGGAAGGAGCCGCTTTGTTGAGCAATCAGCCCCAGCATTTT. Its protein product is CASSLEGAALLSNQPQHF. The J gene is TRBJ1-5, the V gene TRBV5-5; D is ambiguous. The CDR3 runs 18 residues. Germline-derived CDR1 and CDR2 are SGHKS and YYEKEE (reference sequence). Between the trimmed V and J ends, which lost 0 bases and 1 base, there was a span of 17 bases.

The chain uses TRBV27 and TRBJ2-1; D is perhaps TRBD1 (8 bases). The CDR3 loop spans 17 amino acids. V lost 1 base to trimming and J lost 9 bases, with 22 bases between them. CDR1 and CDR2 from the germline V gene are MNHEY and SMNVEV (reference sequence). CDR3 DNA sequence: TGTGCCAGCAGTTTATTTCGGGGGGACAGGAGGACTTTTGAGCAGTTCTTC. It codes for CASSLFRGDRRTFEQFF.

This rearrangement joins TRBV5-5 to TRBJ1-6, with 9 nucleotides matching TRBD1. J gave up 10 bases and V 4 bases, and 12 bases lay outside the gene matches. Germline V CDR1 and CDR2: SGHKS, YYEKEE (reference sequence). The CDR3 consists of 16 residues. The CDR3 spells CASSPIGGQGESPLHF. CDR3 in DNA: TGTGCCAGCAGCCCAATAGGGGGACAGGGCGAATCACCCCTCCACTTT.

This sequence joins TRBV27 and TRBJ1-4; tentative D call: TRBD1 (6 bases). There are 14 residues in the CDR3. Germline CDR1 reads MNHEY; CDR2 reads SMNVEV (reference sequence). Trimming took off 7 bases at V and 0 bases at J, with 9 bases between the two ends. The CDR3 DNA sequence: TGTGCCAGCAAGACAGGAGCAACTAATGAAAAACTGTTTTTT. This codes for CASKTGATNEKLFF.